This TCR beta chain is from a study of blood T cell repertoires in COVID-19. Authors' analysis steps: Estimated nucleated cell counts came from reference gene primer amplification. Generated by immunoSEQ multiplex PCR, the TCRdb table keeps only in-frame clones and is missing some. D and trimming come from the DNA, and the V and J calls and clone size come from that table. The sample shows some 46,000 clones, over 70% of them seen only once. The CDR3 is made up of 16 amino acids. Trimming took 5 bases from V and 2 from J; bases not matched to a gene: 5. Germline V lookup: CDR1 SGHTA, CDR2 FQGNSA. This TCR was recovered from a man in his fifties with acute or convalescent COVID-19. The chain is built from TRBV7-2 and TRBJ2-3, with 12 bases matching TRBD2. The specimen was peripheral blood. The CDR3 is CASSVGLAGFTDTQYF. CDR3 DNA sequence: TGTGCCAGCAGCGTTGGACTAGCGGGGTTCACAGATACGCAGTATTTT.